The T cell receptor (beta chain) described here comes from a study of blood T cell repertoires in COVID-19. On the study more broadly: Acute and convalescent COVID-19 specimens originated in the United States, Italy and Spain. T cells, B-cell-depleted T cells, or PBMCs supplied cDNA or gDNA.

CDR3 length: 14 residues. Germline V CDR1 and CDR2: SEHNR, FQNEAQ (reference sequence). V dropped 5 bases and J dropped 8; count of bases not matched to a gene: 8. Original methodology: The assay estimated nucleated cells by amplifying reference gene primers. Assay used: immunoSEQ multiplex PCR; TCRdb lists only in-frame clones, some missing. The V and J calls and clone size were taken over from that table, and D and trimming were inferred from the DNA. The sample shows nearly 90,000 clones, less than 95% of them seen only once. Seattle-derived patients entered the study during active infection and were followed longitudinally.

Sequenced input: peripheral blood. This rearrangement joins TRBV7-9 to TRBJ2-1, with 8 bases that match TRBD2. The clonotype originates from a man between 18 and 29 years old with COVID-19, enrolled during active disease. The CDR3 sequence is CASSRSGSLYEQFF. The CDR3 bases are TGTGCCAGCAGCCGGAGCGGGAGTTTATATGAGCAGTTCTTC.